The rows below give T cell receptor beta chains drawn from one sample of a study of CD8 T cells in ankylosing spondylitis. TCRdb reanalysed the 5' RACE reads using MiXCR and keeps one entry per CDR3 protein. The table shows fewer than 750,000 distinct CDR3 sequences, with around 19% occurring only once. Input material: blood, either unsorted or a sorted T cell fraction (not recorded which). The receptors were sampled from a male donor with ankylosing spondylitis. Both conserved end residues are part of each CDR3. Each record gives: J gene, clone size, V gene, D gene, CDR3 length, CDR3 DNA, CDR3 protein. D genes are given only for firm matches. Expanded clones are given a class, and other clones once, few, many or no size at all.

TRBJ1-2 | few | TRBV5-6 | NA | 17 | TGTGCCAGCAGCTTAGGGGGGAACAGCCCGTTTAACTATGGCTACACCTTC | CASSLGGNSPFNYGYTF
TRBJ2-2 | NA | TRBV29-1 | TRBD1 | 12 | TGCAGCGTTTTGACAGGGGTCGGGGAGCTGTTTTTT | CSVLTGVGELFF
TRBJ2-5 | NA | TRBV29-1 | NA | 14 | TGCAGCGCCACCCCAGTAGGCCAACAAGAGACCCAGTACTTC | CSATPVGQQETQYF
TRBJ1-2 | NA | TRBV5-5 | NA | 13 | TGTGCCAGCAGCCCTCGCTGGGGCGGTGGCTACACCTTC | CASSPRWGGGYTF
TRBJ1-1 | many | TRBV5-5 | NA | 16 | TGTGCCAGCAGCTCTGGACGGGACCCCATGAACACTGAAGCTTTCTTT | CASSSGRDPMNTEAFF
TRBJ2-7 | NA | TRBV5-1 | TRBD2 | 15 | TGCGCCAGCAGCACGGACCTAGCGGGAGAACACGAGCAGTACTTC | CASSTDLAGEHEQYF
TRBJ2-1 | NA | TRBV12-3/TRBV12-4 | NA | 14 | TGTGCCAGCAGCTCCGGGCAGGGGTCTTTGCCCGAGTTCTTC | CASSSGQGSLPEFF
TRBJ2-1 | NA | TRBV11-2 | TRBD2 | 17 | TGTGCCAGCAGCTTAGTCCCACTAGCGGGCTCCTACAATGAGCAGTTCTTC | CASSLVPLAGSYNEQFF
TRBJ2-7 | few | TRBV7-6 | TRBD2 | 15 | TGTGCCAGCAGCTTAGGCCCGGGACTAGATCTCGAGCAGTACTTC | CASSLGPGLDLEQYF
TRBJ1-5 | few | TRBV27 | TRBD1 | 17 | TGTGCCAGCAGTACTCCGGGACAGTTCGGAGGGAATCAGCCCCAGCATTTT | CASSTPGQFGGNQPQHF
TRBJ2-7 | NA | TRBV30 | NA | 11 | TGTGCCTGGAACAGTGGGGGCGAGCAGTACTTC | CAWNSGGEQYF
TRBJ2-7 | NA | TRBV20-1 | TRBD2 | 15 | TGCAGTGCTAGAGGGGTGGCGGGGGACTCCTACGAGCAGTACTTC | CSARGVAGDSYEQYF
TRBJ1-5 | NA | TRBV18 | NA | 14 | TGTGCCAGCTCACTATCCATTGGGAATCAGCCCCAGCATTTT | CASSLSIGNQPQHF
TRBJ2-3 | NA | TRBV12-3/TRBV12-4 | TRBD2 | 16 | TGTGCCAGCAGCCCCGTGGGTAGCGGGAGACCAGATACGCAGTATTTT | CASSPVGSGRPDTQYF
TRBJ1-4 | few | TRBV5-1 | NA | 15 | TGCGCCAGCAGCTACCGGGATACAACTAATGAAAAACTGTTTTTT | CASSYRDTTNEKLFF
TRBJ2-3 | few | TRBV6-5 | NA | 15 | TGTGCCAGCAGTTACGGCAGGGTAAAGACAGATACGCAGTATTTT | CASSYGRVKTDTQYF
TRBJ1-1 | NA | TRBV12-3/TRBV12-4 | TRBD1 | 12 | TGTGCCAGCAGCCTGACAGGGTTTGAAGCTTTCTTT | CASSLTGFEAFF
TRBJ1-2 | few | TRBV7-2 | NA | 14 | TGTGCCAGCAGCTTAGGATCGGAGAGCTATGGCTACACCTTC | CASSLGSESYGYTF
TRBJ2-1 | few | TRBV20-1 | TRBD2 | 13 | TGCAGTGCCCCGACTAGCGGGAGACTTGAGCAGTTCTTC | CSAPTSGRLEQFF
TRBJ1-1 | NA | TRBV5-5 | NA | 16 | TGTGCCAGCAGCTTGGCTGGGTTCGGGGTGAACACTGAAGCTTTCTTT | CASSLAGFGVNTEAFF
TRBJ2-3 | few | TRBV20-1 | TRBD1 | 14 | TGCAGTGCAAAGGGACAGGGCCACACAGATACGCAGTATTTT | CSAKGQGHTDTQYF
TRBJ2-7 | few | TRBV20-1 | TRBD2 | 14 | TGCAGTGCAGGGACTAGCGGCAAAACCTACGAGCAGTACTTC | CSAGTSGKTYEQYF
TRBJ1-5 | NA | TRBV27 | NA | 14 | TGTGCCAGCAGTTTATCACTTGGCAATCAGCCCCAGCATTTT | CASSLSLGNQPQHF
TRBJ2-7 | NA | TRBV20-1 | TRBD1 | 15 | TGCAGTGCTAACGACGGGACAGGGGCACCCTACGAGCAGTACTTC | CSANDGTGAPYEQYF
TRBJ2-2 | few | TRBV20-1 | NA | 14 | TGCAGTGCTCAGGGCAGGGTAAACACCGGGGAGCTGTTTTTT | CSAQGRVNTGELFF
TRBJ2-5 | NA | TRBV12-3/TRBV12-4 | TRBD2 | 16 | TGTGCCAGCAGCCCCAGACTAGCGGCTATTAAGGAGACCCAGTACTTC | CASSPRLAAIKETQYF
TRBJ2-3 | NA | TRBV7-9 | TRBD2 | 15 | TGTGCCAGCGGCGGGGGGGCCACGAGGACAGATACGCAGTATTTT | CASGGGATRTDTQYF
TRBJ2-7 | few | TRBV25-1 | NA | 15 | TGTGCCAGCAGTGATAGCAGGGACACCTCCTACGAGCAGTACTTC | CASSDSRDTSYEQYF
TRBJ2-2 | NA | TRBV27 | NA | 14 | TGTGCCAGCCATGAATATGGGAACACCGGGGAGCTGTTTTTT | CASHEYGNTGELFF
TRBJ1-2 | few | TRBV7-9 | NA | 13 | TGTGCCAGCAGCTCCATCAGGGCCGAAGGCTACACCTTC | CASSSIRAEGYTF
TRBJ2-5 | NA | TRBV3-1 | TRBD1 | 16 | TGTGCCAGCAGCCTAAGACAGGGGGCTCCTCAAGAGACCCAGTACTTC | CASSLRQGAPQETQYF
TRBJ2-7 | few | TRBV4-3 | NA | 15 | TGCGCCAGCAGCCAAGATTACGGGCCACACTACGAGCAGTACTTC | CASSQDYGPHYEQYF
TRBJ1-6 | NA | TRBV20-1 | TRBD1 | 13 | TGCAGTGCTTACAGGGGGCTAACAACACCCCTCCACTTT | CSAYRGLTTPLHF
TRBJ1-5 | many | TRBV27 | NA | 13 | TGTGCCAGCAGTTTATCACAGGGAGCGCCCCAGCATTTT | CASSLSQGAPQHF
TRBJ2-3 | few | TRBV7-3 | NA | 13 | TGTGCCAGCAGTCCCCCCCCGGGGGATACGCAGTATTTT | CASSPPPGDTQYF
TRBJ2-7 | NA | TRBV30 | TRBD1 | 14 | TGTGCCTGGGATCCCGGGACAGGCAACTACGAGCAGTACTTC | CAWDPGTGNYEQYF
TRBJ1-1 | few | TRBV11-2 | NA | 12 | TGTGCCAGCAGCTCCCCGGGGGGGGAAGCTTTCTTT | CASSSPGGEAFF
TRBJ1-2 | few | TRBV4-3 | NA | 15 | TGCGCCAGCAGCCAGCACGGGGGCCCCTCGATGGGCTACACCTTC | CASSQHGGPSMGYTF
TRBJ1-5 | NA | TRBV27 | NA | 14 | TGTGCCAGCAGTTTAGATGGCAAAAGAAAGCCCCAGCATTTT | CASSLDGKRKPQHF
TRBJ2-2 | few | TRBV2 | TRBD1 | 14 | TGTGCCAGCTGGGACAGATCGAACACCGGGGAGCTGTTTTTT | CASWDRSNTGELFF
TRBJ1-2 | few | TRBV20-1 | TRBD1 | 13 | TGCAGTGCAAGTACAGGGGATAACTATGGCTACACCTTC | CSASTGDNYGYTF
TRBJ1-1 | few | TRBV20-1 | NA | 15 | TGCAGTGCTAGAGATCCGGCGACCGGGGGCACTGAAGCTTTCTTT | CSARDPATGGTEAFF
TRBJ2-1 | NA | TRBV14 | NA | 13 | TGTGCCAGCAGCCAGACTGCGTACAATGAGCAGTTCTTC | CASSQTAYNEQFF
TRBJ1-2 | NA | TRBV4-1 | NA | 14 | TGCGCCAGCAGCCAAGTTCTACAGGAGTCTGGCTACACCTTC | CASSQVLQESGYTF